This T cell receptor (beta chain) was sequenced during a study of blood T cell repertoires in COVID-19. CDR1 is DFQATT, CDR2 SNEGSKA, per germline (reference sequence). The CDR3 totals 14 residues. V was pared by 3 bases and J by 1 base, with 11 bases between. Enrolled during active infection, Seattle patients were then followed longitudinally. As handled by the study authors: Nucleated cell counts were estimated from reference gene primer amplification. Assay used: immunoSEQ multiplex PCR; TCRdb lists only in-frame clones, some missing. That table furnishes V, J and clone size, whereas the DNA furnished D and trimming. The sample lists approximately 350,000 clones, roughly 90% occurring once.

The chain couples TRBV20-1 to TRBJ2-3; possibly TRBD1 for D (6 bases). Material for sequencing was peripheral blood. The TCR was taken from a woman aged 25 to 45 with COVID-19, enrolled during active disease. DNA of the CDR3: TGCAGTGCTAGTTTGGGGGCCCGCACAGATACGCAGTATTTT. This codes for CSASLGARTDTQYF.